The 27 T cell receptor beta chains listed next were all sequenced from one sample in a study of shared clonotypes between healthy human individuals. The naive CD8 fraction comprised CD45RO-negative cells positively selected for CCR7 and excluded terminally differentiated effector memory CD45RA+ cells. The assay was immunoSEQ multiplex PCR, and TCRdb's table has in-frame clones only and misses some. The sample shows approximately 600,000 clones, 95% of them seen only once. What was sequenced was naive CD8+ T cells sorted from blood. The source of these receptors is a woman in her twenties or thirties in good health.

On this clone: Given a much more abundant clone one base away, this may be a read error. The sample holds other DNA sequences that translate to the same CDR3. The chain joins TRBV5-5 to TRBJ2-7; D remains unclear. Germline CDR1 is SGHKS and CDR2 is YYEKEE (reference sequence). CDR3 size: 11 residues. Trimming took off 3 bases at V and 2 bases at J, with 3 bases between the two ends. In DNA, the CDR3 is TGTGCCAGCAGCTCTACCTACGAGCAGTACTTC. Protein: CASSSTYEQYF.

V gene TRBV4-1 combines with J gene TRBJ1-4; D uncertain. CDR1 and CDR2 (germline): MGHRA, YSYEKL. The CDR3 is 13 amino acids. Trimming cost V 0 bases and J 5 bases, with 4 bases left between them. CDR3 sequence reads: CASSQDLNEKLFF. The CDR3 coding sequence is TGCGCCAGCAGCCAAGATTTGAATGAAAAACTGTTTTTT.

This clone was picked up one time. The genes are TRBV6-5 and TRBJ2-7; D is ambiguous. The CDR3 runs to 14 residues. From germline, CDR1 is MNHEY and CDR2 SVGAGI. V was pared by 0 bases and J by 4 bases, with 10 bases between. This chain's CDR3 is CASSYSMAAYEQYF. The CDR3 DNA reads TGTGCCAGCAGTTACTCGATGGCGGCGTACGAGCAGTACTTC.

The V and J genes are TRBV6-1 and TRBJ1-5, with D uncertain. Trimming cost V 4 bases and J 1 base, with 5 bases left between them. Looked up from germline, CDR1 is MNHNS and CDR2 is SASEGT. The CDR3 has 13 residues. The CDR3 reads CASSVWSNQPQHF. CDR3 DNA: TGTGCCAGCAGTGTATGGAGCAATCAGCCCCAGCATTTT.

The CDR3 sequence: CASSLAVQEGEQFF. The CDR3 DNA reads as TGTGCCAGCAGCTTAGCAGTTCAGGAGGGTGAGCAGTTCTTC. The chain joins TRBV7-6 to TRBJ2-1; weak D call: TRBD2 (6 bases). The CDR3 runs to 14 residues. V was cut by 0 bases and J by 9 bases, with 12 bases left in between. Germline V lookup: CDR1 SGHVS, CDR2 FNYEAQ.

The chain recombines TRBV28 with TRBJ2-7; 10 positions agree with TRBD2. CDR3 length equals 16 residues. Germline values: CDR1 MDHEN, CDR2 SYDVKM. V was clipped by 3 bases and J by 4 bases; unmatched bases: 9. This CDR3 is CASSFLAGAQLYEQYF. CDR3 DNA sequence: TGTGCCAGCAGTTTTCTAGCGGGGGCACAATTATACGAGCAGTACTTC.

J is TRBJ2-7 and V is TRBV7-9; no reliable D call. Germline CDR1 is SEHNR and CDR2 is FQNEAQ (reference sequence). Trimming removed 2 bases at V and 2 bases at J, with 7 bases between. The CDR3 consists of 13 residues. This CDR3 is CASSLTPTYEQYF. CDR3 bases: TGTGCCAGCAGCTTAACACCGACCTACGAGCAGTACTTC.

V is TRBV5-5 and J is TRBJ2-1; no definite D call. The ends were cut back, 0 bases at V and 4 bases at J, with 17 bases in the middle. The CDR3 spans 17 residues. Germline assignment: CDR1 SGHKS and CDR2 YYEKEE (reference sequence). The CDR3: CASSLDGELKGYNEQFF. For the CDR3, the DNA is TGTGCCAGCAGCTTGGATGGGGAACTAAAGGGATACAATGAGCAGTTCTTC.

The chain carries TRBV5-8 and TRBJ2-7; D is uncertain. The ends were cut back, 4 bases at V and 6 bases at J, with 14 bases in the middle. Germline CDR1 is SGHTS and CDR2 is YDEGEE. This CDR3 comprises 13 residues. The CDR3 region is CASSRPSSSEQYF. The CDR3 bases are TGTGCCAGCAGCCGACCTTCGAGTTCCGAGCAGTACTTC. The full variable domain, its missing parts supplied by reference TRBV5-8 and TRBJ2-7, is EAGVTQSPTHLIKTRGQQATLRCSPISGHTSVYWYQQALGLGLQFLLWYDEGEERNRGNFPPRFSGRQFPNYSSELNVNALELEDSALYLCASSRPSSSEQYFGPGTRLTVT.

The gene calls are TRBV7-9 and TRBJ1-2; 9 bases map to TRBD1. In germline, CDR1 is SEHNR, CDR2 FQNEAQ (reference sequence). The CDR3 runs 15 residues. Trimming took 3 bases from V and 5 from J; bases not matched to a gene: 7. CDR3 bases: TGTGCCAGCAGCTTCGCCTTGGGACAGGGTTATGGCTACACCTTC. This codes for CASSFALGQGYGYTF.

This chain uses TRBV21-1 with TRBJ2-7; the table calls TRBD1, which could not be checked here. TRBV21-1 is a known pseudogene. CDR3 length: 17 residues. The CDR3 here is CASSRGKGGAYVHEQYF. CDR3 DNA: TGTGCCAGCAGCAGGGGGAAAGGGGGCGCATATGTCCACGAGCAGTACTTC.

The rearrangement joins TRBV5-1 to TRBJ1-5; no clear D. The CDR3 extends over 17 amino acids. V was shortened by 0 bases and J by 0 bases, with 13 bases between the two germline ends. Germline CDR1 SGHRS, CDR2 YFSETQ. CDR3 in DNA: TGCGCCAGCAGCTTGGCCGAAACAGCCTATAGCAATCAGCCCCAGCATTTT. Translated, it gives CASSLAETAYSNQPQHF.

The rearrangement uses TRBV6-5 and TRBJ2-7, with 12 nucleotides matching TRBD2. The V segment lost 4 bases and the J segment 3 bases; nucleotides outside the gene matches: 4. The CDR3 length is 15 residues. Germline V gene lookup returns CDR1 MNHEY and CDR2 SVGAGI. The CDR3: CASSSRLAGVYEQYF. The DNA of the CDR3 is TGTGCCAGCAGTTCACGACTAGCGGGAGTCTACGAGCAGTACTTC.

This clone was seen a handful of times. CDR3 in DNA: TGTGCCAGCAGCGGTGCAACAGGGTTGTATGGCTACACCTTC. Its translation: CASSGATGLYGYTF. The rearrangement links TRBV9 to TRBJ1-2, with D possibly TRBD1 on 6 matching bases. In germline, CDR1 is SGDLS, CDR2 YYNGEE. Trimming took off 3 bases at V and 5 bases at J, with 14 bases between the two ends. The CDR3 loop spans 14 amino acids.

CDR3 in DNA: TGTGCCAGCAGCGATACTAGCGTTGAGCAGTTCTTC. Translation gives CASSDTSVEQFF. The chain carries TRBV7-9 and TRBJ2-1; 7 bases agree with TRBD2. Losses at the gene ends were 5 bases for V and 9 bases for J; bases not matched to a gene: 4. The CDR3 totals 12 residues. Germline CDR1 reads SEHNR; CDR2 reads FQNEAQ (reference sequence).

The rearrangement joins TRBV19 to TRBJ1-2; no definite D call. Germline lookup yields CDR1 LNHDA and CDR2 SQIVND (reference sequence). The CDR3 is 17 amino acids. Trimming removed 2 bases at V and 8 bases at J, with 24 bases between. CDR3 sequence: CASSIISGESLTRGYTF. The CDR3 bases are TGTGCCAGTAGTATAATCAGCGGGGAGTCTCTTACGCGAGGCTACACCTTC.

The chain joins TRBV27 to TRBJ2-7; the D call may be TRBD1 or TRBD2 (6 bases each). V was clipped by 2 bases and J by 4 bases, with 15 bases between them. Germline CDR1 is MNHEY and CDR2 is SMNVEV (reference sequence). This CDR3 is 15 amino acids long. CDR3 amino acids: CASSLAGGVTYEQYF. The CDR3 nucleotides read TGTGCCAGCAGTTTAGCCGGGGGCGTAACATACGAGCAGTACTTC.

V usage is TRBV7-9 and J usage is TRBJ2-1; D remains unclear. The CDR3 length is 12 residues. Trimming removed 2 bases from V and 8 bases from J, with 7 bases in between. Looked up from germline, CDR1 is SEHNR and CDR2 is FQNEAQ (reference sequence). The CDR3 region is CASSLSGYEQFF. CDR3 in DNA: TGTGCCAGCAGCTTATCCGGTTATGAGCAGTTCTTC.

The rearrangement uses TRBV28 and TRBJ2-5, with 10 bases fitting TRBD1. The CDR3 runs to 19 residues. Germline V gene lookup returns CDR1 MDHEN and CDR2 SYDVKM. The trim removed 7 bases at V and 1 base at J, leaving 18 bases unmatched. CDR3 residues: CASTTLDLPRQGAQETQYF. DNA for the CDR3: TGTGCCAGCACCACACTCGACCTACCCCGACAGGGGGCCCAAGAGACCCAGTACTTC.

The J gene is TRBJ2-2, the V gene TRBV5-8; TRBD2 is a possible D gene (6 bases). Trimming took off 2 bases at V and 6 bases at J, with 14 bases between the two ends. The CDR3 loop spans 15 amino acids. Germline V lookup: CDR1 SGHTS, CDR2 YDEGEE. CDR3 amino acids: CASSFGGKRSGELFF. In DNA form, the CDR3 reads TGTGCCAGCAGCTTCGGCGGGAAGAGGTCCGGGGAGCTGTTTTTT.

The chain recombines TRBV7-9 with TRBJ1-1; no reliable D call. Trimming removed 1 base at V and 8 bases at J, with 14 bases between. This CDR3 comprises 14 residues. Germline lookup yields CDR1 SEHNR and CDR2 FQNEAQ (reference sequence). The DNA for the CDR3 is TGTGCCAGCAGCTTAGTCGGAGTGGTGGCAGAAGCTTTCTTT. This gives the protein CASSLVGVVAEAFF. The full variable domain, with the rest looked up from reference TRBV7-9 and TRBJ1-1, is DTGVSQNPRHKITKRGQNVTFRCDPISEHNRLYWYRQTLGQGPEFLTYFQNEAQLEKSRLLSDRFSAERPKGSFSTLEIQRTEQGDSAMYLCASSLVGVVAEAFFGQGTRLTVV.

The V gene is TRBV2, the J gene TRBJ2-7; TRBD2 agrees at 13 bases. J gave up 1 base and V 3 bases, and 3 bases lay outside the gene matches. CDR3 length: 16 amino acids. The V gene's germline CDR1 is SNHLY and CDR2 FYNNEI. This chain's CDR3 is CASSEGLAGNSYEQYF. CDR3 nucleotide sequence: TGTGCCAGCAGTGAGGGACTAGCGGGAAATTCCTACGAGCAGTACTTC.

The chain joins TRBV6-5 to TRBJ1-3; 9 bases fit TRBD1. CDR1 is MNHEY and CDR2 is SVGAGI in the germline V gene. This CDR3 contains 16 residues. Unmatched junction bases numbered 6, after V lost 4 bases and J lost 2 bases. CDR3 residues: CASSSRTGGTGNTIYF. CDR3 bases: TGTGCCAGCAGTTCTCGCACAGGGGGCACTGGAAACACCATATATTTT.

The rearrangement links TRBV28 to TRBJ1-2; D might be TRBD1 (6 bases). The CDR3 sequence is 12 residues long. The V and J ends lost 4 bases and 9 bases respectively, with 12 bases between them. Germline V CDR1 and CDR2: MDHEN, SYDVKM. The CDR3 is CASSSVDRSYTF. CDR3 nucleotide sequence: TGTGCCAGCAGTTCAGTCGACAGGAGCTACACCTTC.

V is TRBV7-8 and J is TRBJ2-7, with 9 positions matching TRBD2. The trim removed 2 bases at V and 2 bases at J, leaving 7 bases unmatched. Germline-derived CDR1 and CDR2 are SGHVS and FQNEAQ. This CDR3 is 16 amino acids long. The CDR3 region has the DNA TGTGCCAGCAGCTTATGGGCTAGCGGGGTCCCCTACGAGCAGTACTTC. Protein: CASSLWASGVPYEQYF.

The J gene is TRBJ1-2, the V gene TRBV5-4, with D maybe TRBD1 (6 bases). Germline lookup yields CDR1 SGHNT and CDR2 YYREEE (reference sequence). Trimming stripped 5 bases from V and 2 bases from J, with 10 bases between. The CDR3 is 13 amino acids. The CDR3 loop reads CASSFGQNYGYTF. The CDR3 nucleotides read TGTGCCAGCAGTTTCGGACAGAACTATGGCTACACCTTC.

This chain joins TRBV19 and TRBJ2-3, with D unresolved. In germline, CDR1 is LNHDA, CDR2 SQIVND (reference sequence). The CDR3 has 16 residues. Trimming shortened V by 3 bases and J by 0 bases, and 13 bases separated the two germline ends. The chain's CDR3 is CASSIEIELSTDTQYF. The CDR3, as DNA: TGTGCCAGTAGTATCGAAATAGAGCTTAGCACAGATACGCAGTATTTT.